Listed below are T cell receptor beta chains from one sample, sequenced in a study of human T cells and chemical hapten exposure. Using its own MiXCR run on the RACE reads, TCRdb lists one record per CDR3 protein. The sample has 150,000 to 200,000 distinct CDR3 sequences, more than 25% seen once. The sample was whole blood, taken in connection with sensitization to the hapten diphenylcyclopropenone (DPC). Every receptor here comes from a woman aged 25-40 years with alopecia areata. Some clones in this sample may be carry-over from other donors' samples. CDR3s include the opening cysteine and the closing phenylalanine or tryptophan. The D gene is left open where the match is weak. Expanded clones get a size class; other rows say once, few or many, or leave the size out.

D gene | J gene | clone size | V gene | CDR3 protein | CDR3 DNA
TRBD2 | TRBJ2-7 | few | TRBV7-2 | CASSPTPGTTSYEQYF | TGTGCCAGCAGCCCGACCCCCGGGACTACATCTTACGAGCAGTACTTC
TRBD1 | TRBJ1-2 | many | TRBV6-1 | CASRYTGEKKGYTF | TGTGCCAGCAGATATACAGGGGAGAAGAAGGGCTACACCTTC
- | TRBJ1-2 | few | TRBV28 | CASSPSRPNYGYTF | TGTGCCAGCAGTCCCTCCCGGCCTAACTATGGCTACACCTTC
- | TRBJ2-3 | - | TRBV24-1 | CATSDLEGDTQYF | TGTGCCACCAGTGATTTGGAGGGAGATACGCAGTATTTT
TRBD2 | TRBJ2-3 | few | TRBV5-4 | CASSPGGAFTDTQYF | TGTGCCAGCAGCCCGGGGGGGGCCTTTACAGATACGCAGTATTTT
- | TRBJ1-1 | - | TRBV28 | CASSMSNTEAFF | TGTGCCAGCAGTATGTCCAACACTGAAGCTTTCTTT
- | TRBJ1-1 | - | TRBV7-8 | CASSFNPQANTEAFF | TGTGCCAGCAGCTTTAATCCCCAGGCGAACACTGAAGCTTTCTTT
- | TRBJ1-4 | few | TRBV20-1 | CSARPPLRGANEKLFF | TGCAGTGCTAGACCGCCCCTGAGGGGAGCTAATGAAAAACTGTTTTTT
TRBD1 | TRBJ1-1 | few | TRBV7-2 | CASSTNFRGTAEAFF | TGTGCCAGCAGCACTAATTTTAGGGGGACAGCCGAAGCTTTCTTT
- | TRBJ1-6 | few | TRBV21-1 | CASSRKLGGRPYNSPLHF | TGTGCCAGCAGCAGAAAGCTGGGGGGACGACCCTATAATTCACCCCTCCACTTT
- | TRBJ1-6 | few | TRBV4-2 | CASSQSQGSYNSPLHF | TGTGCCAGCAGCCAGAGCCAGGGTTCCTATAATTCACCCCTCCACTTT
- | TRBJ1-4 | few | TRBV6-6 | CASSQLLGTGNEKLFF | TGTGCCAGCAGTCAACTCCTAGGGACTGGAAATGAAAAACTGTTTTTT
- | TRBJ2-3 | few | TRBV29-1 | CSVESRGGGTDTQYF | TGCAGCGTTGAATCCAGGGGAGGGGGCACAGATACGCAGTATTTT
TRBD1 | TRBJ2-7 | - | TRBV7-2 | CASSSTRTGGPQYF | TGTGCCAGCAGCTCCACCCGGACAGGGGGCCCACAGTACTTC
- | TRBJ2-7 | - | TRBV29-1 | CSVERRFGEQYF | TGCAGCGTTGAACGGAGGTTTGGTGAGCAGTACTTC
TRBD1 | TRBJ1-1 | few | TRBV28 | CASSLRGLSTEAFF | TGTGCCAGCAGCCTGAGGGGGCTGAGTACTGAAGCTTTCTTT
- | TRBJ2-1 | once | TRBV24-1 | CATSDIGTEYNEQFF | TGTGCCACCAGTGATATCGGGACGGAGTACAATGAGCAGTTCTTC
- | TRBJ2-1 | - | TRBV20-1 | CSASHRSYNEQFF | TGCAGTGCTAGCCACAGGTCCTACAATGAGCAGTTCTTC
- | TRBJ1-1 | - | TRBV28 | CASTQIVISTEAFF | TGTGCCAGCACTCAGATCGTGATCTCCACTGAAGCTTTCTTT
- | TRBJ1-5 | few | TRBV4-3 | CASSPYLAGNQPQHF | TGCGCCAGCAGCCCTTACCTGGCTGGGAATCAGCCCCAGCATTTT
- | TRBJ2-7 | - | TRBV28 | CASSTRGSYEQYF | TGTGCCAGCAGCACTAGGGGCTCCTACGAGCAGTACTTC
- | TRBJ1-2 | - | TRBV19 | CASSTRDNYGYTF | TGTGCCAGTAGTACTCGGGACAACTATGGCTACACCTTC
- | TRBJ1-6 | - | TRBV5-6 | CASSLGQARGNSPLHF | TGTGCCAGCAGCTTGGGGCAGGCCCGTGGAAATTCACCCCTCCACTTT
- | TRBJ1-1 | - | TRBV5-1 | CASSLGVLNTEAFF | TGCGCCAGCAGCTTGGGGGTGTTGAACACTGAAGCTTTCTTT
TRBD2 | TRBJ2-3 | - | TRBV4-2 | CASSQLGLAENTDTQYF | TGTGCCAGCAGCCAACTGGGACTAGCGGAGAACACAGATACGCAGTATTTT
TRBD1 | TRBJ2-2 | - | TRBV7-9 | CASRGQGHTGELFF | TGTGCCAGCAGGGGACAGGGCCACACCGGGGAGCTGTTTTTT
- | TRBJ1-4 | once | TRBV5-1 | CASSSGGPSNEKLFF | TGCGCCAGCAGCTCTGGTGGGCCGAGTAATGAAAAACTGTTTTTT
- | TRBJ2-4 | - | TRBV28 | CASSTGPKNIQYF | TGTGCCAGCAGTACAGGGCCCAAAAACATTCAGTACTTC
TRBD1 | TRBJ2-7 | few | TRBV29-1 | CSVKTRDSGARQYF | TGCAGCGTTAAAACCCGGGACAGTGGCGCTCGACAGTACTTC
- | TRBJ1-1 | - | TRBV27 | CASSFRAGRTEAFF | TGTGCCAGCAGCTTCCGGGCTGGGCGGACTGAAGCTTTCTTT
TRBD2 | TRBJ2-1 | - | TRBV4-1 | CASSQERGGRASYNEQFF | TGCGCCAGCAGCCAAGAACGGGGCGGGAGGGCCTCCTACAATGAGCAGTTCTTC
- | TRBJ2-5 | few | TRBV18 | CASSGVNQETQYF | TGTGCCAGCTCAGGGGTAAACCAAGAGACCCAGTACTTC
- | TRBJ1-1 | - | TRBV29-1 | CSSRGPGANTEAFF | TGCAGCTCCCGAGGGCCAGGCGCGAACACTGAAGCTTTCTTT
- | TRBJ2-4 | - | TRBV10-2 | CASSDPLGVAKNIQYF | TGCGCCAGCAGTGATCCATTAGGGGTAGCCAAAAACATTCAGTACTTC
TRBD1 | TRBJ2-7 | few | TRBV20-1 | CSAAAPGQRYEQYF | TGCAGTGCCGCAGCCCCGGGACAGCGTTACGAGCAGTACTTC
- | TRBJ1-5 | - | TRBV4-2 | CASSQGERKDQPQHF | TGTGCCAGCAGCCAGGGGGAGCGGAAGGATCAGCCCCAGCATTTT
- | TRBJ1-2 | few | TRBV9 | CASSVDPGTVYGYTF | TGTGCCAGCAGCGTAGATCCGGGAACTGTTTATGGCTACACCTTC
- | TRBJ2-1 | - | TRBV20-1 | CSASSPGHGQHFNEQFF | TGCAGTGCTAGCTCTCCGGGACATGGCCAACATTTCAATGAGCAGTTCTTC
TRBD2 | TRBJ2-7 | - | TRBV28 | CASSLSTSGGFNEQYF | TGTGCCAGCAGTTTATCTACTAGCGGGGGGTTCAACGAGCAGTACTTC
- | TRBJ2-1 | - | TRBV7-2 | CASSLDPNPVQFF | TGTGCCAGCAGCTTAGACCCGAACCCGGTCCAGTTCTTC
TRBD2 | TRBJ2-5 | - | TRBV20-1 | CSAIFSGGASETQYF | TGCAGTGCTATATTTAGCGGGGGGGCCTCGGAGACCCAGTACTTC
- | TRBJ1-5 | - | TRBV28 | CASTQQGQPQHF | TGTGCCAGCACCCAACAAGGTCAGCCCCAGCATTTT
- | TRBJ2-1 | - | TRBV20-1 | CSARDVARVIEQFF | TGCAGTGCTAGAGATGTTGCCCGGGTCATTGAGCAGTTCTTC
TRBD2 | TRBJ2-3 | few | TRBV18 | CASSRTSGNTDTQYF | TGTGCCAGCTCACGGACTAGCGGAAACACAGATACGCAGTATTTT
TRBD1 | TRBJ2-4 | - | TRBV4-2 | CASSPTGESDIQYF | TGTGCCAGCAGCCCGACAGGGGAAAGTGACATTCAGTACTTC
- | TRBJ2-6 | few | TRBV7-3 | CASGHAIQGTGANVLTF | TGTGCCAGCGGTCATGCGATTCAGGGGACTGGGGCCAACGTCCTGACTTTC
TRBD1 | TRBJ2-7 | - | TRBV12-3/TRBV12-4 | CASSLGQGAIYEQYF | TGTGCCAGCAGTTTAGGCCAGGGGGCGATATACGAGCAGTACTTC
TRBD2 | TRBJ2-3 | - | TRBV20-1 | CSAPGLAGGGPDTQYF | TGCAGTGCCCCAGGCCTAGCGGGAGGGGGCCCAGATACGCAGTATTTT
- | TRBJ2-3 | - | TRBV10-2 | CASSDQGSTDTQYF | TGCGCCAGCAGTGATCAGGGGAGCACAGATACGCAGTATTTT
- | TRBJ2-5 | - | TRBV29-1 | CSGGLGDTQETQYF | TGCAGCGGGGGGTTGGGGGACACCCAAGAGACCCAGTACTTC
TRBD2 | TRBJ2-7 | few | TRBV3-1 | CASSQSSGSSYEQYF | TGTGCCAGCAGCCAGTCCAGCGGGAGCTCCTACGAGCAGTACTTC
- | TRBJ2-7 | - | TRBV29-1 | CSIQGNYRYEQYF | TGCAGCATCCAGGGTAATTATCGCTACGAGCAGTACTTC
- | TRBJ2-7 | few | TRBV28 | CASTKSVWVFSEQYF | TGTGCCAGCACTAAGTCGGTATGGGTCTTCTCCGAGCAGTACTTC
- | TRBJ2-3 | few | TRBV24-1 | CATSDQGVPVWGTQYF | TGTGCCACCAGTGATCAGGGCGTGCCAGTCTGGGGTACGCAGTATTTT
TRBD1 | TRBJ1-2 | - | TRBV10-3 | CAISIDRDYGYTF | TGTGCCATCAGCATCGACAGGGATTATGGCTACACCTTC
- | TRBJ2-7 | - | TRBV28 | CASSFHGSYEQYF | TGTGCCAGCAGTTTCCACGGGTCCTACGAGCAGTACTTC
TRBD2 | TRBJ2-2 | - | TRBV20-1 | CSARDPSGGFGELFF | TGCAGTGCTAGAGATCCTAGCGGGGGCTTCGGGGAGCTGTTTTTT